This T cell receptor beta chain was recovered during a study of blood T cell repertoires in COVID-19. Overall study context: Material from acute and convalescent COVID-19 was sourced from the United States, Italy and Spain.

The ends lost 4 bases at V and 0 bases at J; junction bases unmatched: 8. Germline values: CDR1 SGHRS, CDR2 YFSETQ. CDR3 length: 17 residues. Only in-frame clones appear in the TCRdb table, and some are missing; sequencing was by immunoSEQ multiplex PCR. The sample consists of 120,000 or so clones, around nine tenths of them appearing once. This sequence joins TRBV5-1 and TRBJ2-3; TRBD1 matches 10 bases. Material for sequencing was peripheral blood. The TCR comes from a man aged 50 to 60 with active COVID-19. The CDR3 loop is CASSGPGTGVSTDTQYF. In DNA, the CDR3 is TGCGCCAGCAGCGGACCCGGGACAGGGGTTAGCACAGATACGCAGTATTTT.